This T cell receptor (beta chain) was identified during a study of blood T cell repertoires in COVID-19. Study-level information: Samples came from the United States, Italy and Spain, spanning acute and convalescent COVID-19. From T cells, B-cell-depleted T cells, or PBMCs came the material, which was cDNA or gDNA.

This CDR3 is built from 14 residues. V gave up 0 bases and J gave up 3 bases, with 9 bases separating them. Germline CDR1 reads SGHDT; CDR2 reads YYEEEE. Original analysis: Reference gene primer amplification gave estimated nucleated cell counts. Libraries were prepared by immunoSEQ multiplex PCR; TCRdb keeps only in-frame clonotypes and omits some of them. V and J calls and clone size are given by that table; D and trimming were obtained from the DNA. The sample gives 29,000 or so clones, 89% of which show up once; 9.9% is in the top ten. The chain couples TRBV5-6 to TRBJ2-5, with D unclear. Sequenced sample: peripheral blood. This TCR was recovered from a human donor in a cohort sampled during active COVID-19. Here the CDR3 DNA reads TGTGCCAGCAGCTTGGATGCAGGTGAAGAGACCCAGTACTTC. Amino acid sequence: CASSLDAGEETQYF.